The 22 T cell receptor beta chains below all came from one sample that was sequenced in a study of cytomegalovirus exposure and HLA in healthy donors. The PCR made use of 60 Vbeta and 13 Jbeta primers. Measured with immunoSEQ multiplex PCR; TCRdb has only the in-frame clones, and not every one. The data hold 130,000 or so clones, with 66% observed a single time. Sequencing was done on a sample of PBMCs. Receptors were obtained from a woman aged 55-70 years in good health and CMV-seronegative.

The chain links TRBV19 to TRBJ1-2, with D tentatively TRBD1 (6 bases). This CDR3 has 15 residues. CDR1 is LNHDA and CDR2 is SQIVND in the germline V gene (reference sequence). V lost 2 bases, J lost 4 bases, and 14 bases lay in between. The CDR3 spells CASSILSPGVYGYTF. The DNA of the CDR3 is TGTGCCAGTAGTATACTTTCCCCAGGGGTCTATGGCTACACCTTC. The full variable domain, with the rest looked up from reference TRBV19 and TRBJ1-2, is DGGITQSPKYLFRKEGQNVTLSCEQNLNHDAMYWYRQDPGQGLRLIYYSQIVNDFQKGDIAEGYSVSREKKESFPLTVTSAQKNPTAFYLCASSILSPGVYGYTFGSGTRLTVV.

The V gene is TRBV6-1, the J gene TRBJ2-7, with D uncertain. The CDR3 runs 13 residues. The V gene lost 6 bases and the J gene lost 4 bases, with 13 bases spanning the gap. Germline V gene lookup returns CDR1 MNHNS and CDR2 SASEGT. CDR3 DNA sequence: TGTGCCAGCAGCCAGGCAGGCCCTTACGAGCAGTACTTC. This sequence encodes CASSQAGPYEQYF.

In this sample, this clone turned up once. This chain uses TRBV29-1 with TRBJ2-1; 8 nucleotides line up with TRBD1. Per germline, CDR1 SQVTM and CDR2 ANQGSEA. CDR3 length: 15 amino acids. The CDR3 spells CAGSRGDRRQNEQFF. The CDR3 coding sequence is TGCGCCGGCTCGAGGGGGGACAGGCGTCAGAATGAGCAGTTCTTC.

V usage is TRBV15 and J usage is TRBJ2-5, with 11 bases lining up with TRBD1. The ends lost 5 bases at V and 5 bases at J; junction bases unmatched: 7. The CDR3 covers 15 residues. Germline V gene data show CDR1 as LNHNV and CDR2 as YYDKDF (reference sequence). CDR3 protein: CATSGGQGAHETQYF. CDR3 DNA: TGTGCCACCAGCGGAGGACAGGGGGCGCATGAGACCCAGTACTTC.

The chain joins TRBV4-3 to TRBJ2-2; a possible D gene is TRBD2 (6 bases). V lost 4 bases to trimming and J lost 7 bases, with 13 bases between them. The length of the CDR3 is 14 residues. In germline, CDR1 is LGHNA, CDR2 YSLEER. The CDR3 DNA reads as TGCGCCAGCAGCCTAGGATGGGGAGGCGGGGAGCTGTTTTTT. This sequence encodes CASSLGWGGGELFF.

V usage is TRBV7-2 and J usage is TRBJ2-7; 8 positions match TRBD2. This CDR3 spans 14 amino acids. Trimming at V came to 3 bases and at J to 2 bases, leaving 3 bases not matched to a gene. The germline V gene encodes CDR1 SGHTA and CDR2 FQGNSA. In DNA, the CDR3 is TGTGCCAGCAGCTTGGCGGGGGGCACCTACGAGCAGTACTTC. Residues: CASSLAGGTYEQYF.

The genes are TRBV19 and TRBJ2-5; no definite D call. The germline CDR1 and CDR2 sequences are LNHDA and SQIVND (reference sequence). This CDR3 is 14 amino acids long. The V gene lost 4 bases and the J gene lost 0 bases, with 9 bases spanning the gap. CDR3 in amino acids: CASSNARDQETQYF. CDR3 nucleotides: TGTGCCAGTAGTAATGCCCGAGACCAAGAGACCCAGTACTTC.

The V and J genes are TRBV19 and TRBJ2-2, with 9 bases that match TRBD1. With V trimmed by 8 bases and J by 5 bases, 9 bases remained unmatched. The CDR3 runs to 15 residues. The germline gives CDR1 LNHDA, CDR2 SQIVND (reference sequence). The CDR3 DNA sequence: TGTGCCAGTTGCGAGACAGGGGGAGTAACCGGGGAGCTGTTTTTT. It translates to CASCETGGVTGELFF.

The chain uses TRBV18 and TRBJ1-2; TRBD1 aligns across 9 bases. Germline CDR1 is KGHSH and CDR2 is LQKENI. The CDR3 is made up of 13 amino acids. Trimming at V came to 8 bases and at J to 10 bases, leaving 11 bases not matched to a gene. The CDR3 DNA reads TGTGCCAGCACGCCCCCGGGACAGGGTAACTACACCTTC. It encodes CASTPPGQGNYTF.

The chain is built from TRBV4-1 and TRBJ2-5; 8 bases align to TRBD1. Per the germline V gene, CDR1 is MGHRA and CDR2 is YSYEKL. The CDR3 sequence is 15 residues long. V trimming: 0 bases; J trimming: 11 bases; junction bases outside the gene matches: 11. The CDR3 DNA follows: TGCGCCAGCAGCCAAGATCGGCAGGGGGCGAGGGGGCAGTACTTC. The encoded protein is CASSQDRQGARGQYF.

This chain links TRBV7-2 with TRBJ2-3; no firm D call. Germline CDR1 is SGHTA and CDR2 is FQGNSA. The length of the CDR3 is 13 residues. Trimming removed 5 bases at V and 2 bases at J, with 8 bases between. The CDR3 DNA reads as TGTGCCAGCAGCCTTACTACCACAGATACGCAGTATTTT. As protein: CASSLTTTDTQYF.

About this clone itself: At one end the junction does not follow the germline gene, possibly because of a read error. The V and J genes are TRBV5-1 and TRBJ2-5; D possibly corresponds to TRBD1 (6 bases). CDR1 is SGHRS and CDR2 is YFSETQ in the germline V gene. The CDR3 has 14 amino acids. The CDR3 region has the DNA TGCGCCAGCAGTTTGGGACACAACCAAGAGACCCAGTACTTC. It encodes CASSLGHNQETQYF. Full variable domain (outside the CDR3, taken from reference TRBV5-1 and TRBJ2-5): KAGVTQTPRYLIKTRGQQVTLSCSPISGHRSVSWYQQTPGQGLQFLFEYFSETQRNKGNFPGRFSGRQFSNSRSEMNVSTLELGDSALYLCASSLGHNQETQYFGPGTRLLVL.

This clone was counted once. V usage is TRBV29-1 and J usage is TRBJ2-7, with D maybe TRBD2 (7 bases). The V end was cut by 7 bases, the J end by 2 bases, with 18 bases between. From germline, CDR1 is SQVTM and CDR2 ANQGSEA. The CDR3 is 14 amino acids. This CDR3 is CSGAGGGPTYEQYF. The CDR3 nucleotides are TGCAGCGGCGCTGGGGGGGGCCCTACCTACGAGCAGTACTTC.

The V call is TRBV7-2, the J call TRBJ2-3, with TRBD2 matching over 14 bases. The J segment lost 4 bases and the V segment lost 4 bases, leaving 4 bases of the junction unmatched. The CDR3 is 16 amino acids. The V gene's germline CDR1 is SGHTA and CDR2 FQGNSA. In nucleotides, the CDR3 is TGTGCCAGCAGCTGGACTAGCGGGGGGACCTCAGATACGCAGTATTTT. Translated, it gives CASSWTSGGTSDTQYF. Supplemented by reference TRBV7-2 and TRBJ2-3, the full variable domain reads GAGVSQSPSNKVTEKGKDVELRCDPISGHTALYWYRQSLGQGLEFLIYFQGNSAPDKSGLPSDRFSAERTGGSVSTLTIQRTQQEDSAVYLCASSWTSGGTSDTQYFGPGTRLTVL.

The chain uses TRBV10-3 and TRBJ2-1; D is ambiguous. V was pared by 2 bases and J by 6 bases, with 2 bases between. The V gene's germline CDR1 is ENHRY and CDR2 SYGVKD. The CDR3 has 11 amino acids. DNA for the CDR3: TGTGCCATCAGTGAGCTCAATGAGCAGTTCTTC. Its translation: CAISELNEQFF.

The chain has TRBV5-1 and TRBJ1-5; no firm D call. V lost 3 bases to trimming and J lost 7 bases, with 11 bases between them. The CDR3 length is 13 residues. In germline, CDR1 is SGHRS, CDR2 YFSETQ. The CDR3 protein is CASSSGDGQPQHF. The CDR3 coding sequence is TGCGCCAGCAGCTCGGGTGATGGGCAGCCCCAGCATTTT.

This chain connects TRBV7-2 to TRBJ1-2; 7 nucleotides match TRBD1. Per germline, CDR1 SGHTA and CDR2 FQGNSA. The CDR3 runs to 14 residues. V gave up 2 bases and J gave up 4 bases; unmatched junction bases: 4. The CDR3 sequence: CASSLSAGGYGYTF. The CDR3 bases are TGTGCCAGCAGCTTATCCGCAGGGGGCTATGGCTACACCTTC.

Comments on this clone: One end of the junction varies from germline; a read error may be responsible. This chain links TRBV7-9 with TRBJ2-7; 9 positions agree with TRBD2. CDR3 length equals 14 residues. CDR1 SEHNR and CDR2 FQNEAQ come from the germline V gene (reference sequence). The CDR3 bases are TGTTCCAGCTTCTCCGGGACTAGCAGGGGAGAGCAGTACTTC. Residues: CSSFSGTSRGEQYF.

J is TRBJ2-1 and V is TRBV7-3, with D possibly matching TRBD1 (6 bases). V lost 3 bases and J lost 4, with 10 bases in between. Germline assignment: CDR1 SGHTA and CDR2 FQGTGA. The CDR3 loop spans 14 amino acids. CDR3: CASSFRGGYNEQFF. In nucleotides, the CDR3 is TGTGCCAGCAGCTTCAGGGGCGGTTACAATGAGCAGTTCTTC.

The rearrangement joins TRBV6-5 to TRBJ1-2, with D uncertain. The CDR3 has 14 amino acids. Germline loops: CDR1 MNHEY, CDR2 SVGAGI. Trimming removed 2 bases from V and 0 bases from J, with 7 bases in between. CDR3 nucleotides: TGTGCCAGCAGTTACGAGGAGGCTAACTATGGCTACACCTTC. This sequence encodes CASSYEEANYGYTF.

A single count supports this clone. The DNA for the CDR3 is TGTGCCAGCGGGCCTTACAATGAGCAGTTCTTC. Translating it yields CASGPYNEQFF. The chain employs TRBV2 and TRBJ2-1; no reliable D call. V lost 8 bases, J lost 4 bases, and 6 bases lay in between. Germline CDR1 SNHLY, CDR2 FYNNEI. CDR3 length: 11 residues. The full variable domain, its missing parts supplied by reference TRBV2 and TRBJ2-1, is EPEVTQTPSHQVTQMGQEVILRCVPISNHLYFYWYRQILGQKVEFLVSFYNNEISEKSEIFDDQFSVERPDGSNFTLKIRSTKLEDSAMYFCASGPYNEQFFGPGTRLTVL.

The rearrangement links TRBV21-1 to TRBJ1-3. TRBV21-1 is marked as a pseudogene. There are 18 residues in the CDR3. CDR3 protein: CASSTPRFGGYSGNTIYF. The CDR3 DNA follows: TGTGCCAGCAGCACGCCTCGCTTTGGAGGGTACTCTGGAAACACCATATATTTT.